This T cell receptor beta chain is drawn from a study of T cell responses to AZD1222 COVID-19 vaccine. Overall study results and limits: Researchers report vaccine-associated CD4 TCRs spanning spike, with dominance at 160-218 and 743-854. The study found Spike-specific TCR breadth and depth rose after two AZD1222 doses. Clonal diversity was possibly underestimated, and white British individuals and females predominated among donors. Reports indicate that nearly half of spike-specific TCRs are directed at unmutated variant regions.

This clone is a singleton in its sample. Its antigen is unidentified. The table came from immunoSEQ multiplex PCR; TCRdb's copy has only in-frame clones and leaves some out. The data show roughly 150,000 clones, with more than 75% seen just once and about 3.4% held by the top ten. V was pared by 5 bases and J by 7 bases, with 8 bases of the junction left unmatched. The CDR3 has 13 residues. Germline assignment: CDR1 SGHVS and CDR2 FQNEAQ. The TCR comes from an adult who received the AZD1222 COVID-19 vaccine. V is TRBV7-8 and J is TRBJ2-7; 7 nucleotides line up with TRBD2. This specimen consisted of peripheral blood, obtained 28 days after the second AZD1222 dose. The CDR3 loop is CASSPAGLREQYF. The CDR3 bases are TGTGCCAGCAGCCCAGCGGGGCTTAGAGAGCAGTACTTC.